This T cell receptor beta chain was documented in a study of CD8 T cells in Susac syndrome (dated by TCRdb to between 2018 and 2021). The study in broad terms: Of the Susac syndrome patients who were sequenced, about eight were in clinical remission while about six had clinically active disease. At blood withdrawal, Susac syndrome patients were either therapy-naive, taking corticosteroids (in some cases with IVIg as well), or taking IVIg alone. Repertoire sequencing was used to test whether CD8+ T cell activation and differentiation in Susac syndrome was antigen driven. Clonality of the CD8+ T cell repertoire was compared between around 13 healthy donors, approximately 14 Susac syndrome patients and roughly 15 multiple sclerosis patients.

RNA was extracted using the RNeasy kit, and roughly 0.5 to 1 ug of the RNA was reverse transcribed with random hexamers. The immunoSEQ multiplex PCR assay, covering 54 Vbeta and 13 Jbeta segments, was used to amplify TCR beta CDR3 regions. To correct PCR amplification bias, a synthetic template baseline was used for both primer optimization and computational correction. The published analysis was carried out like this. Only productive sequences were kept, with reads annotated to V, D and J genes according to IMGT and analyzed in immunoSEQ Analyzer. Clonality was computed as one minus Shannon entropy normalized by log2 of the number of productive unique sequences. For each patient and control, public and private clones were evaluated among the 100 most prevalent clones. Clones were defined as Susac-specific if absent from the healthy and MS cohorts, from 1052 published viral clones and from other ImmuneACCESS disease sequences. TCRdb cleaned the public reads at Q25 with fastp, built clones with MiXCR and kept in-frame beta chains. One record per CDR3 amino acid sequence lists the most common genes and DNA. In this record, the V and J calls reflect TCRdb's handling and not the investigators' own analysis. The sample table contains some 140,000 distinct CDR3 sequences; only one count was recorded for 95% of them. The top ten clones comprise approximately 0.18% of the sample.

High-throughput TCR beta sequencing profiled peripheral blood CD8+ and CD4+ T cells from healthy donors, Susac syndrome patients and multiple sclerosis patients. Susac syndrome patients met recently defined diagnostic criteria for definite or probable disease. Bulk CD8+ and CD4+ T cells were purified by magnetic negative isolation, whereas CD8+ TEMRA cells were enriched by FACS. Blood was collected in EDTA tubes and processed within 24 hours, with PBMCs isolated through density gradient centrifugation. PBMCs intended for TCR sequencing were cryopreserved in liquid nitrogen and were subsequently thawed in a 37 degrees C water bath. Purity of sorted or isolated CD4+, CD8+ and CD8+ TEMRA cells was at least 90%. Including cysteine and phenylalanine, the CDR3 has 16 amino acids. CDR3 DNA only is kept here, 48 bases in frame from base 1. The germline V and J ends show losses of 5 bases and 5 bases respectively, and no gene match explains 11 bases of the junction. The germline V gene (reference sequence) yields SEHNR for CDR1 and FQNEAQ for CDR2.

This clonotype was seen only once. Its target antigen remains unknown. No much larger clone exists at a distance of one base, and base qualities are not known. A read on its own is weak evidence. What the authors observed across the whole study: The number of individuals in the TCR sequencing and HLA analysis was acknowledged as relatively small. Approximately 15 Susac-specific public clones were identified in the total CD8+ repertoire, and roughly five Susac-specific public clones were identified in the CD8+ TEMRA repertoire. Clonal expansion was observed in Susac syndrome CD8+ repertoires, with the highest expansion in CD8+ TEMRA cells and greater expansion in clinically active than in remitting patients.

This TCR was sampled from a human donor with Susac syndrome. Material: CD8+ T cells from PBMCs. The rearranged chain carries TRBV7-9 and TRBJ2-1; 8 of the junction bases match TRBD2. The base sequence is TGTGCCAGCAGCCACTTTCTAGCGGGCCCCCACAATGAGCAGTTCTTC. The encoded protein is CASSHFLAGPHNEQFF.